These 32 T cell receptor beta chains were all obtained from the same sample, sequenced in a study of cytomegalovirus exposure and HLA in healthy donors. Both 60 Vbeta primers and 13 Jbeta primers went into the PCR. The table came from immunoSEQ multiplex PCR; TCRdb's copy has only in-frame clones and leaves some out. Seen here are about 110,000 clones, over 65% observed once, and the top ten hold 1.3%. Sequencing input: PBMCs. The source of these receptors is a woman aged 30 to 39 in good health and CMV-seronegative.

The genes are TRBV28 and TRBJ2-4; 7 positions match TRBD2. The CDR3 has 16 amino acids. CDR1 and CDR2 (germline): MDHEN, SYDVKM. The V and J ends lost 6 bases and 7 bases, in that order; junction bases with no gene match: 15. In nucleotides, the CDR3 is TGTGCCAGCAGCTCGCTCGCTTCCGGGACTATCAACATTCAGTACTTC. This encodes CASSSLASGTINIQYF.

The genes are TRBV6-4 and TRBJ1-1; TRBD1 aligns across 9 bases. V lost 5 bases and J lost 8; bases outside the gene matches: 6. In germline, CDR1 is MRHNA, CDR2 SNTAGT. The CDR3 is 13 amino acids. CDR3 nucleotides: TGTGCCAGCAGTCCGGACAGGGGAGGGGAAGCTTTCTTT. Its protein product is CASSPDRGGEAFF.

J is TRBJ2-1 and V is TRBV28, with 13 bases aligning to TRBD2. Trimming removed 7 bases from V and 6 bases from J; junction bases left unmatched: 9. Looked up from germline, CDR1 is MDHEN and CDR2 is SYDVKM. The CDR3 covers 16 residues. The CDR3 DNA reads TGTGCCAGCACCCCAGAGGGACTAGCGGGACGCAATGAGCAGTTCTTC. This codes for CASTPEGLAGRNEQFF.

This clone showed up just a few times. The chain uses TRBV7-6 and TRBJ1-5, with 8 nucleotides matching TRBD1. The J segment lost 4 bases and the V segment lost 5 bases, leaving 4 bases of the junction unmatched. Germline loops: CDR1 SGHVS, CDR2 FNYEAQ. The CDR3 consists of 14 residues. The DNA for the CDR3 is TGTGCCAGCAGCGGGGACAGGCCTAATCAGCCCCAGCATTTT. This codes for CASSGDRPNQPQHF.

The CDR3 nucleotides read TGCAGCGCCGACAGGGGCCCTAGCACAGATACGCAGTATTTT. Translation gives CSADRGPSTDTQYF. V gene TRBV29-1 combines with J gene TRBJ2-3, with TRBD1 matching 8 bases. The V gene end was trimmed by 7 bases and the J gene end by 0 bases; junction bases not matched to a gene: 6. This CDR3 comprises 14 residues. Germline loops: CDR1 SQVTM, CDR2 ANQGSEA.

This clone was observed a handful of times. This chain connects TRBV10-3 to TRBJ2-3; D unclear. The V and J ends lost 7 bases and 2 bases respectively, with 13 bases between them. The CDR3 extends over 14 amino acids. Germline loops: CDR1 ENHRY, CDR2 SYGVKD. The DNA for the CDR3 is TGTGCCATCAAAGCACTGCGGTCCACAGATACGCAGTATTTT. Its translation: CAIKALRSTDTQYF.

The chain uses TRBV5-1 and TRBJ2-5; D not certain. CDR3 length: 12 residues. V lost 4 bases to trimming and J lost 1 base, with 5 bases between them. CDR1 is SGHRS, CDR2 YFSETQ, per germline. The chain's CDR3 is CASSPTQETQYF. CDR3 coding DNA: TGCGCCAGCAGCCCTACCCAAGAGACCCAGTACTTC. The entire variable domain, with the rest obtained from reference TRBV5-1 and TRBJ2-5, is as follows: KAGVTQTPRYLIKTRGQQVTLSCSPISGHRSVSWYQQTPGQGLQFLFEYFSETQRNKGNFPGRFSGRQFSNSRSEMNVSTLELGDSALYLCASSPTQETQYFGPGTRLLVL.

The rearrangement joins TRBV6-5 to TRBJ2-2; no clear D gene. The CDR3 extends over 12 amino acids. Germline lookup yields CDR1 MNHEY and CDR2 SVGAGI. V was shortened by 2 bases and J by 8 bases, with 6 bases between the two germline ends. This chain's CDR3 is CASSYVTGELFF. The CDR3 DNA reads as TGTGCCAGCAGTTACGTGACTGGGGAGCTGTTTTTT.

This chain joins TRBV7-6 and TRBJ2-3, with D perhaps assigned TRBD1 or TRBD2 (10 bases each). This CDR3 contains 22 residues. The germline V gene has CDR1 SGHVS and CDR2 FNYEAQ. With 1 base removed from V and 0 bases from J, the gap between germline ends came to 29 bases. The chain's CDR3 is CASSLGQGAASGSRLSTDTQYF. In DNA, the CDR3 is TGTGCCAGCAGCTTAGGACAGGGGGCGGCTAGCGGGAGTCGTCTTAGCACAGATACGCAGTATTTT.

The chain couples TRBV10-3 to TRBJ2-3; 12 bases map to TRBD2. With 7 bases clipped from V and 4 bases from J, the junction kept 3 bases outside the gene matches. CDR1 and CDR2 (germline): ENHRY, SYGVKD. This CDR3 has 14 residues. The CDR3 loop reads CAIKTSGRSDTQYF. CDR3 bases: TGTGCCATCAAGACTAGCGGGAGATCAGATACGCAGTATTTT.

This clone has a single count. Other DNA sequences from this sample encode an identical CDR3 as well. CDR3 protein: CSVEGRGLNYGYTF. In DNA form, the CDR3 reads TGCAGCGTTGAAGGTAGAGGGCTAAACTATGGCTACACCTTC. V and J are TRBV29-1 and TRBJ1-2; D is ambiguous. This CDR3 has 14 residues. V lost 1 base and J lost 2, with 11 bases in between. Germline CDR1 and CDR2: SQVTM and ANQGSEA.

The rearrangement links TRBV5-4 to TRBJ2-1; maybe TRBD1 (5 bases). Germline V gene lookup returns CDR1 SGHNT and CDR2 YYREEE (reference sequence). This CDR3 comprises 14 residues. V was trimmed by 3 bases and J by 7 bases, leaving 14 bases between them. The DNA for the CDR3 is TGTGCCAGCAGCTCCCGACTGCCAGGGAATGAGCAGTTCTTC. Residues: CASSSRLPGNEQFF.

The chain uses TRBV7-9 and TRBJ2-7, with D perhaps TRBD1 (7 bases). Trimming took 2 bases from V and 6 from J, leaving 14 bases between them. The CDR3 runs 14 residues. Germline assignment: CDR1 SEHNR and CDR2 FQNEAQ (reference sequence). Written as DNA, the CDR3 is TGTGCCAGCAGCTTACTCCAGGGGGGATCCGAGCAGTACTTC. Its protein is CASSLLQGGSEQYF.

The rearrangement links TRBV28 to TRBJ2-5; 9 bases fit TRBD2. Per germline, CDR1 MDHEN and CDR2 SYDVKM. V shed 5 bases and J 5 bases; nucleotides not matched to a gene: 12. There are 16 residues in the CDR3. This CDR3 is CASSPIMSGGWETQYF. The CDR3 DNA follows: TGTGCCAGCAGTCCAATCATGAGCGGGGGGTGGGAGACCCAGTACTTC. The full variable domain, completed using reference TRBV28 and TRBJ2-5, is DVKVTQSSRYLVKRTGEKVFLECVQDMDHENMFWYRQDPGLGLRLIYFSYDVKMKEKGDIPEGYSVSREKKERFSLILESASTNQTSMYLCASSPIMSGGWETQYFGPGTRLLVL.

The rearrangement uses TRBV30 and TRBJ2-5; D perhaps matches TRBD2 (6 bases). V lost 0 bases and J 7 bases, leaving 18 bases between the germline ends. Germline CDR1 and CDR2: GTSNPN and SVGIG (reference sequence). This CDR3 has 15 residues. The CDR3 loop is CAWSVWRGAPGTQYF. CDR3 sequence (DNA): TGTGCCTGGAGTGTTTGGAGGGGTGCCCCAGGGACCCAGTACTTC.

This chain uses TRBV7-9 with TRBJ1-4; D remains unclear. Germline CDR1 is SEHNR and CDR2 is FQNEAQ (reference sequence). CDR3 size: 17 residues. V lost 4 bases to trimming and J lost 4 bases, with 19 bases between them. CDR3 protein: CASSSPSGGRINEKLFF. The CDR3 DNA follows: TGTGCCAGCAGCTCCCCAAGCGGAGGGCGTATTAATGAAAAACTGTTTTTT.

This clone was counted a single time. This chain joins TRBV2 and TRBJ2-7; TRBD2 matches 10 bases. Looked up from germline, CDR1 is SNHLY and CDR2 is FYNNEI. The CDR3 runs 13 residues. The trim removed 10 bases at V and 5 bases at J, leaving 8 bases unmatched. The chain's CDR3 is CAILGTSADEQYF. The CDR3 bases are TGTGCCATATTAGGGACTAGCGCCGACGAGCAGTACTTC.

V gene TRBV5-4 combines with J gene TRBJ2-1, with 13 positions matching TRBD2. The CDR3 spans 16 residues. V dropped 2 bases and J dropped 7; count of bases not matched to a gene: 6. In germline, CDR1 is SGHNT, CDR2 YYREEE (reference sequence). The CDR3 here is CASSLRTSGSQNEQFF. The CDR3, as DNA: TGTGCCAGCAGCTTACGGACTAGCGGGAGCCAGAATGAGCAGTTCTTC.

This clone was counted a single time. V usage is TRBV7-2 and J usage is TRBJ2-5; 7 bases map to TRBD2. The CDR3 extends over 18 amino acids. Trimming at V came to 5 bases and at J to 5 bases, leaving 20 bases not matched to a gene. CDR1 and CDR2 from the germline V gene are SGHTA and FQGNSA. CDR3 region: CASSPSALVAARGETQYF. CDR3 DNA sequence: TGTGCCAGCAGCCCCTCGGCCCTCGTTGCCGCGCGGGGGGAGACCCAGTACTTC. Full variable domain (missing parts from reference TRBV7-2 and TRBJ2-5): GAGVSQSPSNKVTEKGKDVELRCDPISGHTALYWYRQSLGQGLEFLIYFQGNSAPDKSGLPSDRFSAERTGGSVSTLTIQRTQQEDSAVYLCASSPSALVAARGETQYFGPGTRLLVL.

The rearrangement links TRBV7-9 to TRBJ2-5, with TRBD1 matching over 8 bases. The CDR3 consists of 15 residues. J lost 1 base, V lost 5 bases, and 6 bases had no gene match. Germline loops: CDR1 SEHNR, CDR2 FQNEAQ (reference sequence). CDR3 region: CASSLRQGSQETQYF. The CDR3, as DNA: TGTGCCAGCAGCCTACGACAGGGGTCCCAAGAGACCCAGTACTTC.

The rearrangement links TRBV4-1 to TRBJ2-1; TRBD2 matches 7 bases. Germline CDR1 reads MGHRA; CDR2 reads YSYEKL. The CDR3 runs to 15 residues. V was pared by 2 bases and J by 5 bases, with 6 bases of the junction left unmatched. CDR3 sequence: CASSQTGTTNNEQFF. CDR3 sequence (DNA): TGCGCCAGCAGCCAAACCGGGACTACAAACAATGAGCAGTTCTTC.

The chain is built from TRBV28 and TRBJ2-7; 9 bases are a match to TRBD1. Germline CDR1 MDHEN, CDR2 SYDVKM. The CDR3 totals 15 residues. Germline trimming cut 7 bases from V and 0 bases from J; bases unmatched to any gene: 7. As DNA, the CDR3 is TGTGCCAGCATTACAGCGACAGGGGGCTCCTACGAGCAGTACTTC. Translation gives CASITATGGSYEQYF.

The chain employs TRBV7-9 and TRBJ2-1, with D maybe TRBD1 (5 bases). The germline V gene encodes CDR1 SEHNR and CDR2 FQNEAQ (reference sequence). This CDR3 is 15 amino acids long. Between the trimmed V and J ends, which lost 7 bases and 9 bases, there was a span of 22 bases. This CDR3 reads CASTPLAGPTGEQFF. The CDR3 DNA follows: TGTGCCAGCACCCCCTTGGCAGGTCCTACAGGTGAGCAGTTCTTC.

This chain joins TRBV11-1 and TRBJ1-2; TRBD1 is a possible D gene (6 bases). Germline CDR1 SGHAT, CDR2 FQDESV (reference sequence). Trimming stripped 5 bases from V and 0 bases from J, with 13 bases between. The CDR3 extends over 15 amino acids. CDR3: CASSPYRAANYGYTF. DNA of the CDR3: TGTGCCAGCAGCCCCTACAGGGCAGCTAACTATGGCTACACCTTC.

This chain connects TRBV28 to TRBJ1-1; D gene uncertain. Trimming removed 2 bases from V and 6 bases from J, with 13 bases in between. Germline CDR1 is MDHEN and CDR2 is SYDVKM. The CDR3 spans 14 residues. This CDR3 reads CASSLTGSSAEAFF. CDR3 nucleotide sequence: TGTGCCAGCAGTTTAACGGGTTCGTCCGCTGAAGCTTTCTTT.

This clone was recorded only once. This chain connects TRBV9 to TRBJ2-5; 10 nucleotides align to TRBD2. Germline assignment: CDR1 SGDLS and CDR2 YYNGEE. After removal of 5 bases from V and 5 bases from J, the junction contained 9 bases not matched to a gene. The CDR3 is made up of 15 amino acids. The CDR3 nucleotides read TGTGCCAGCAGTGCTTCCGGGACTAGCGATGAGACCCAGTACTTC. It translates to CASSASGTSDETQYF.

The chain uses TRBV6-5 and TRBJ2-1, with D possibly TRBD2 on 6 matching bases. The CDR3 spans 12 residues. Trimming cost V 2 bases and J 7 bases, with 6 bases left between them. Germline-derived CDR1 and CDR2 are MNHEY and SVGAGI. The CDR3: CASSYRGNEQFF. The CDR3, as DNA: TGTGCCAGCAGTTACCGGGGGAATGAGCAGTTCTTC.

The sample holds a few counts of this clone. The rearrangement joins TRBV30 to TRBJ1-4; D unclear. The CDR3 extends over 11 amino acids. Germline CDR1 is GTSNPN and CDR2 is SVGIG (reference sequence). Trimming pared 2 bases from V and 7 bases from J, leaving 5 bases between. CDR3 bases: TGTGCCTGGAGTTCCAGTGAAAAACTGTTTTTT. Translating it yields CAWSSSEKLFF.

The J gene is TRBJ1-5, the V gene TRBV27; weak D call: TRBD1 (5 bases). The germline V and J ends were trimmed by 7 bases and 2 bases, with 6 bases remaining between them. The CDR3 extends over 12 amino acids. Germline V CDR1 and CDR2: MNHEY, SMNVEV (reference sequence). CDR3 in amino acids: CASTRGNQPQHF. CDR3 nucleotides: TGTGCCAGCACCAGGGGCAATCAGCCCCAGCATTTT.

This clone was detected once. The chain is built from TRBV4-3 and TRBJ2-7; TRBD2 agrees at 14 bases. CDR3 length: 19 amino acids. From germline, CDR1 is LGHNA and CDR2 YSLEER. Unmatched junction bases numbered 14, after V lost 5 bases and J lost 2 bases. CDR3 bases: TGCGCCAGCAGCGACGGATGGGGACTAGCGGGAGCCCGAACCTACGAGCAGTACTTC. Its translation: CASSDGWGLAGARTYEQYF.

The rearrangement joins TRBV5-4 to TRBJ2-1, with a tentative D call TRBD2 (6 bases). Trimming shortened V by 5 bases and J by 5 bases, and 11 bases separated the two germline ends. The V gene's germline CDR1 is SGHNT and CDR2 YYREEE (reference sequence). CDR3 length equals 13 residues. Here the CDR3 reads CASRSGGNNEQFF. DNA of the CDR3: TGTGCCAGCAGATCAGGCGGGAACAATGAGCAGTTCTTC.

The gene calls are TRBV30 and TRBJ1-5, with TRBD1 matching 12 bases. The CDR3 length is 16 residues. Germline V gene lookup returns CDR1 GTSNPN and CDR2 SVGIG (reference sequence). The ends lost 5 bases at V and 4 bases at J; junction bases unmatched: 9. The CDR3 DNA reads TGTGCCTGGGGGACAGGGGGCGGGGGATGGAATCAGCCCCAGCATTTT. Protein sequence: CAWGTGGGGWNQPQHF.